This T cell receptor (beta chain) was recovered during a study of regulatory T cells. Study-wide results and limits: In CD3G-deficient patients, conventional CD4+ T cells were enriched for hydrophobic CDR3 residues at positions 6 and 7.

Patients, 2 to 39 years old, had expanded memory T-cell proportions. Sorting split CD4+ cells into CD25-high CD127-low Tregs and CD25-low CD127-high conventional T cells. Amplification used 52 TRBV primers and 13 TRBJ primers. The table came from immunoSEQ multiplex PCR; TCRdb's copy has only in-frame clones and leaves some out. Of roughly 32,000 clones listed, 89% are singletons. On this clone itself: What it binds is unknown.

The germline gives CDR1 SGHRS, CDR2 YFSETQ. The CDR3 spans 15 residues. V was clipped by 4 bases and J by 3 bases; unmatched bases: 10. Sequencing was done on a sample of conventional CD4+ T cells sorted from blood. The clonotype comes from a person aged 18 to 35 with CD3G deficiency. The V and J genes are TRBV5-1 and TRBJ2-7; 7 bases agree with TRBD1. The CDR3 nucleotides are TGCGCCAGCAGCCTAAGGCCAGGGGGTGGCTACGAGCAGTACTTC. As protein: CASSLRPGGGYEQYF. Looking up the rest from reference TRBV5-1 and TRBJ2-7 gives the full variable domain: KAGVTQTPRYLIKTRGQQVTLSCSPISGHRSVSWYQQTPGQGLQFLFEYFSETQRNKGNFPGRFSGRQFSNSRSEMNVSTLELGDSALYLCASSLRPGGGYEQYFGPGTRLTVT.